The 19 T cell receptor beta chains given below trace back to one sample, sequenced in a study of tumor-infiltrating lymphocytes in primary liver carcinoma. Unsorted bulk tissue (about 20-30 mg) underwent RNA and DNA co-extraction. TCR beta cDNA was made from 450 to 600 ng total RNA with a constant-region primer. Libraries covering TCR beta were generated through three nested multiplex PCR rounds (using a slightly modified ARM-PCR). TRBV1-TRBV30 forward primers paired with a C-beta reverse primer were used in the first two PCR rounds, which ran roughly 9 cycles each. One entry per CDR3 protein results from TCRdb running MiXCR on the multiplex PCR reads. The sample records approximately 190,000 distinct CDR3 sequences, 85% being singletons. The sequencing sample was made of tumor tissue from primary liver carcinoma. These receptor sequences come from a man aged 40-49 years with primary liver carcinoma and hepatitis B virus infection.

With respect to this clonotype: A read error may account for a junction end that differs from germline. The gene calls are TRBV4-1 and TRBJ2-1; D tentatively reads TRBD1 or TRBD2 (5 bases each). The CDR3 is made up of 14 amino acids. CDR1 and CDR2 (germline): MGHRA, YSYEKL. CDR3 bases: TGTGCCAGCAGCCAAGTTGAGGGGTGGAATCAACAGTTCTTC. Its protein is CASSQVEGWNQQFF.

To note about this clonotype: One end of the junction is discordant with germline, which a read error may explain. This chain links TRBV4-2 with TRBJ2-1; TRBD2 aligns across 11 bases. This CDR3 contains 17 residues. CDR1 and CDR2 from the germline V gene are LGHNA and YNFKEQ. In DNA, the CDR3 is TGTGTCAGCAGTCAAGCAGGGGCTAGCGGGAGGTACAATGAGCAGTTCTTC. Translation: CVSSQAGASGRYNEQFF.

In regard to this clonotype: A read error may explain this, as a much larger clone is one base away. The chain combines TRBV7-9 with TRBJ1-6, with no clear D. In germline, CDR1 is SEHNR, CDR2 FQNEAQ (reference sequence). The CDR3 length is 12 residues. The CDR3 nucleotides are TGTCCCAGCAGCGGTCCCAATTCACCCCTCCACTTT. Translation: CPSSGPNSPLHF.

This clonotype came up a few times. The genes are TRBV6-5 and TRBJ2-7; 7 bases align to TRBD1. V lost 5 bases to trimming and J lost 10 bases; unmatched junction nucleotides: 17. CDR3 length: 15 residues. CDR1 and CDR2 from the germline V gene are MNHEY and SVGAGI. The CDR3 DNA is TGTGCCAGCAGTCCCGCCGGGACAGTATCCTATGACCAGTACTTC. Translation gives CASSPAGTVSYDQYF.

A remark on this clonotype: One junction end does not reproduce the germline sequence, and a read error may be involved. V and J are TRBV11-2 and TRBJ2-7; no firm D call. The CDR3 is 15 residues long. The germline CDR1 and CDR2 sequences are SGHAT and FQNNGV. The CDR3 sequence: CARNSGRVYAREQYF. Written as DNA, the CDR3 is TGTGCCAGGAACTCCGGACGGGTTTACGCGCGCGAGCAATACTTC.

The chain carries TRBV12-3 or TRBV12-4 and TRBJ2-7, with 8 bases that match TRBD2. The junction had 17 bases not matched to a gene; V was cut back by 8 bases and J by 11 bases. There are 14 residues in the CDR3. The CDR3 reads CASCPAGVRNEEYF. As DNA, the CDR3 is TGTGCCAGCTGTCCAGCGGGAGTAAGGAACGAAGAGTACTTC.

Note on this clonotype: This clone may be a read error of a much larger clone one base away. The rearrangement uses TRBV5-1 and TRBJ2-7; D uncertain. Trimming shortened V by 0 bases and J by 6 bases, and 19 bases separated the two germline ends. From germline, CDR1 is SGHRS and CDR2 YFSETQ. The CDR3 spans 16 residues. The CDR3 DNA is TGCGCCAGCAGCTTGGTGTCACGGAATCAGGTCGGCGAGCAGTACTTC. It encodes CASSLVSRNQVGEQYF.

The gene calls are TRBV5-1 and TRBJ2-2, with D hard to call. CDR1 is SGHRS, CDR2 YFSETQ, per germline. The length of the CDR3 is 16 residues. Trimming took 0 bases from V and 8 from J, leaving 17 bases between them. The CDR3 loop reads CASSLAGRALEGELFF. CDR3 bases: TGCGCCAGCAGCTTGGCGGGTAGGGCCCTTGAAGGGGAGCTGTTTTTT.

The V gene is TRBV11-2, the J gene TRBJ2-5; possibly TRBD1 for D (6 bases). Per germline, CDR1 SGHAT and CDR2 FQNNGV. The CDR3 is made up of 15 amino acids. The V end was cut by 5 bases, the J end by 9 bases, with 22 bases between. The DNA for the CDR3 is TGTGCCAGCAGCCCCCGCTTAGCCCCAGGGGTGGCCCAGTACTTC. Translation gives CASSPRLAPGVAQYF.

About this clonotype itself: Sequence at one end of the junction differs from germline and may be a read error. The chain recombines TRBV29-1 with TRBJ2-5, with a weak D call TRBD2 (5 bases). The CDR3 runs 12 residues. CDR1 SQVTM and CDR2 ANQGSEA come from the germline V gene. In DNA, the CDR3 is TGTAGCGCCGCGACTTTGCAAGTGACCCAGTGCTTC. It yields the protein CSAATLQVTQCF.

This clonotype occurred once. This rearrangement joins TRBV6-4 to TRBJ2-1, with 10 bases aligning to TRBD2. This CDR3 spans 14 amino acids. Germline V lookup: CDR1 MRHNA, CDR2 SNTAGT. V shed 10 bases, J shed 4 bases, and the junction held 7 bases outside the gene matches. This chain's CDR3 is CANSRLAGYNEQFF. In DNA form, the CDR3 reads TGTGCCAACAGCCGACTAGCGGGTTACAATGAGCAGTTCTTC.

As regards this clonotype: The CDR3 does not close with the conserved phenylalanine or tryptophan, likely indicating a read error. The rearrangement joins TRBV30 to TRBJ2-6; a possible D gene is TRBD2 (5 bases). The V gene's germline CDR1 is GTSNPN and CDR2 SVGIG (reference sequence). CDR3 length: 15 residues. The V and J ends lost 4 bases and 7 bases respectively, with 17 bases between them. The CDR3 sequence is CAWTPGLDGANVLTI. The CDR3 DNA reads TGTGCCTGGACCCCCGGACTTGACGGAGCCAACGTCCTGACTATC.

About this clonotype: At one end the junction does not follow the germline gene, possibly because of a read error. The chain combines TRBV6-1 with TRBJ2-6; 11 bases agree with TRBD2. Germline lookup yields CDR1 MNHNS and CDR2 SASEGT. CDR3 length: 16 residues. This CDR3 reads CATQTSGNSGANVLTF. CDR3 bases: TGTGCCACCCAGACTAGCGGGAACTCTGGGGCCAACGTCCTGACCTTC.

This clonotype was seen many times. DNA of the CDR3: TGTGCCAGCAGCTTAGGAGGGACCGCTAACACCGGGGAGCTGTTTTTT. Translation: CASSLGGTANTGELFF. V is TRBV7-9 and J is TRBJ2-2; D possibly uses TRBD1 or TRBD2 (5 bases each). V gave up 1 base and J gave up 2 bases, with 11 bases separating them. The CDR3 runs 16 residues. In germline, CDR1 is SEHNR, CDR2 FQNEAQ (reference sequence). Full variable domain (outside the CDR3, taken from reference TRBV7-9 and TRBJ2-2): DTGVSQNPRHKITKRGQNVTFRCDPISEHNRLYWYRQTLGQGPEFLTYFQNEAQLEKSRLLSDRFSAERPKGSFSTLEIQRTEQGDSAMYLCASSLGGTANTGELFFGEGSRLTVL.

The rearrangement uses TRBV10-3 and TRBJ1-5; D is perhaps TRBD2 (6 bases). The end of the DNA is better explained by TRBJ2-3, so the J call may be wrong. Per the germline V gene, CDR1 is ENHRY and CDR2 is SYGVKD. The CDR3 is made up of 13 amino acids. CDR3 sequence: CATTGRDQTPQYF. The CDR3 DNA is TGTGCCACGACCGGGAGAGACCAGACGCCCCAGTATTTT.

A remark on this clonotype: The CDR3 end shows no conserved phenylalanine or tryptophan, and so a read error is likely. The V call is TRBV30, the J call TRBJ1-1; unclear D gene. From germline, CDR1 is GTSNPN and CDR2 SVGIG (reference sequence). CDR3 size: 13 residues. CDR3 DNA sequence: TGTGCCAGGAGTGTGGGATGGGACACTGAAGCTTTCTCT. Its translation: CARSVGWDTEAFS.

This clonotype showed up just a few times. The genes are TRBV11-2 and TRBJ2-3; maybe TRBD2 (6 bases). The CDR3 runs to 17 residues. Trimming took 5 bases from V and 3 from J, leaving 21 bases between them. From germline, CDR1 is SGHAT and CDR2 FQNNGV. The CDR3 nucleotides are TGTGCCAGCAGCATATATCCGGGGGAGACTAGTACAGATACGCAGTATTTT. Protein sequence: CASSIYPGETSTDTQYF.

Concerning this clonotype: A much larger clone differs from this one at a single base, so this may be a read error. This rearrangement joins TRBV29-1 to TRBJ2-1; 8 bases align to TRBD2. The V and J ends lost 2 bases and 3 bases, in that order; junction bases with no gene match: 3. CDR1 and CDR2 from the germline V gene are SQVTM and ANQGSEA. The length of the CDR3 is 14 residues. The CDR3 region is CSVEYSGNYNEQFF. The CDR3, as DNA: TGCAGCGTTGAATATAGCGGGAACTACAATGAGCAGTTCTTC.

This clonotype was counted ten times or more. A much larger clone lies one base from this, so it may be a read error. The chain is built from TRBV6-5 and TRBJ2-6; either TRBD1 or TRBD2 may supply D (5 bases each). This CDR3 spans 17 amino acids. Looked up from germline, CDR1 is MNHEY and CDR2 is SVGAGI. The CDR3 spells CASSYGGSSSGANVLAF. The DNA for the CDR3 is TGTGCCAGCAGTTACGGAGGCAGTTCCTCTGGGGCCAACGTCCTGGCTTTC.